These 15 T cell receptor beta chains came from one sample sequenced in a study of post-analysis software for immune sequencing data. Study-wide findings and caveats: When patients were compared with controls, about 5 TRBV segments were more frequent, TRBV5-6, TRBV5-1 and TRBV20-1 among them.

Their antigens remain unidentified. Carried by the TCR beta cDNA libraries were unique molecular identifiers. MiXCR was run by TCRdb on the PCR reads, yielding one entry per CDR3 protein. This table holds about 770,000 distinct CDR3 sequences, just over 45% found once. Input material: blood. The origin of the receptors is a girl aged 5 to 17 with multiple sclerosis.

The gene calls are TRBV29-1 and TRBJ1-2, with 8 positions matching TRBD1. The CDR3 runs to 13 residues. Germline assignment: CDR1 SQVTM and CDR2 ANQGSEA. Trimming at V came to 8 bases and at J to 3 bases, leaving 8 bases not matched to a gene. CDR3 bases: TGCAGCACCCAGACAGGGGACCACTATGGCTACACCTTC. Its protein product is CSTQTGDHYGYTF.

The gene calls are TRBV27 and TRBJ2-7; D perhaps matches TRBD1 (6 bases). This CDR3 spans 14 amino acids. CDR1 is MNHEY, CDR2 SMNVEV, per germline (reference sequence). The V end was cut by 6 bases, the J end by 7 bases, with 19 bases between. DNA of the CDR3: TGTGCCAGCAGAGGTACAGGGCTAGGCGGTGAGCAGTACTTC. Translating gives CASRGTGLGGEQYF.

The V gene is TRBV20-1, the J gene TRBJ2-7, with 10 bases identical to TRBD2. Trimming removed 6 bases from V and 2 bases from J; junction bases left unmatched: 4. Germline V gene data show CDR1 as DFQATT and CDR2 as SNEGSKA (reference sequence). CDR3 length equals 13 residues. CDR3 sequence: CSAQTSGAYEQYF. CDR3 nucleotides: TGCAGTGCCCAAACTAGCGGGGCCTACGAGCAGTACTTC.

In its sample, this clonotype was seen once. DNA of the CDR3: TGTGCCAGCAGCCACGGCAGCTCATATGGCTACACCTTC. Protein sequence: CASSHGSSYGYTF. The genes are TRBV14 and TRBJ1-2, with unresolved D. The CDR3 is made up of 13 amino acids. Germline V lookup: CDR1 SGHDN, CDR2 FVKESK. V lost 3 bases and J 5 bases, leaving 10 bases between the germline ends.

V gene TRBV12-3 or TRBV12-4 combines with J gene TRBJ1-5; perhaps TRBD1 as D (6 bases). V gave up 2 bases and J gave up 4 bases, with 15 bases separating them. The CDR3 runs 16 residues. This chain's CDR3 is CASSLQGSDINQPQHF. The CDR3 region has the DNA TGTGCCAGCAGTTTACAGGGGTCCGATATAAATCAGCCCCAGCATTTT.

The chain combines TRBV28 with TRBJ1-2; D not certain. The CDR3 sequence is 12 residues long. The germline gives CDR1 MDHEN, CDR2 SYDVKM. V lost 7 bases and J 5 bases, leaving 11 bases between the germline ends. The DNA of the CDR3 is TGTGCCAGCAACCTCGGGGAGTATGGCTACACCTTC. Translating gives CASNLGEYGYTF.

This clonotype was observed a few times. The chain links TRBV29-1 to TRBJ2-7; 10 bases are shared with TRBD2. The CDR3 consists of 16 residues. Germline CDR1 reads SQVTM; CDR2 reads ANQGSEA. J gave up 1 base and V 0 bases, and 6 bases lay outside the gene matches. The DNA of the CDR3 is TGCAGCGTTGAAGATCACTGGACTAGCGGATCCTACGAGCAGTACTTC. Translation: CSVEDHWTSGSYEQYF.

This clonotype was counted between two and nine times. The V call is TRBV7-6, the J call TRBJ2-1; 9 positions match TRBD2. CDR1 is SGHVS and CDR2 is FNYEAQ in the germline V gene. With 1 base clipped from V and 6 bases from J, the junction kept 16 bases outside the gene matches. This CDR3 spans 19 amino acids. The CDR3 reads CASSLDSSIWTSVINEQFF. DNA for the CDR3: TGTGCCAGCAGCTTAGATTCGTCAATTTGGACTAGCGTGATCAATGAGCAGTTCTTC.

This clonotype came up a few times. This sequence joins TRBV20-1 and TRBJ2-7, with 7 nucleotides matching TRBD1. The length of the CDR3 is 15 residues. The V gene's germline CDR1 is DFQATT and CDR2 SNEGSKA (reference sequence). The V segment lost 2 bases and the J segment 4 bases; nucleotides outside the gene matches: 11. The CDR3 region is CSARPPDRAWYEQYF. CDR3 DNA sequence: TGCAGTGCTAGACCCCCAGACAGGGCGTGGTACGAGCAGTACTTC.

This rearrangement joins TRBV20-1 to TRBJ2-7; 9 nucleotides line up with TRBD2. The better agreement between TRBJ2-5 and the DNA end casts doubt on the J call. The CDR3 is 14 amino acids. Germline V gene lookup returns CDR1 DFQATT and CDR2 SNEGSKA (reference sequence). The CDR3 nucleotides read TGCAGTGCTACTAGCGGGGAGGTCCAAGAGACCCAGTACTTC. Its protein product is CSATSGEVQETQYF.

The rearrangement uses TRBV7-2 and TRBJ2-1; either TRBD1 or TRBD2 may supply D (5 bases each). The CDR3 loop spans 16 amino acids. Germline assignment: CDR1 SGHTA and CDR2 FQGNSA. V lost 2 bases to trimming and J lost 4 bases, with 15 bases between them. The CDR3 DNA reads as TGTGCCAGCAGCTTAAGAGGGGCAGGTGCTTACAATGAGCAGTTCTTC. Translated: CASSLRGAGAYNEQFF.

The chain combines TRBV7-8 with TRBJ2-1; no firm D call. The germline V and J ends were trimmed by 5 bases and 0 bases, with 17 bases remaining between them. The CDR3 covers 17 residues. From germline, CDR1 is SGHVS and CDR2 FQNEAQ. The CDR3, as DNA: TGTGCCAGCAGCCCCGGTTTTGGGCCGAGCTCCTACAATGAGCAGTTCTTC. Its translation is CASSPGFGPSSYNEQFF.

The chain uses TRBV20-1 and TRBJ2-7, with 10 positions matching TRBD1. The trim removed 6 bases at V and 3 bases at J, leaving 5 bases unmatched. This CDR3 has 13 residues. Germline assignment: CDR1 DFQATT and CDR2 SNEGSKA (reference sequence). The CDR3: CSALTGGSYEQYF. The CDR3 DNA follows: TGCAGTGCCTTGACAGGGGGCAGCTACGAGCAGTACTTC.

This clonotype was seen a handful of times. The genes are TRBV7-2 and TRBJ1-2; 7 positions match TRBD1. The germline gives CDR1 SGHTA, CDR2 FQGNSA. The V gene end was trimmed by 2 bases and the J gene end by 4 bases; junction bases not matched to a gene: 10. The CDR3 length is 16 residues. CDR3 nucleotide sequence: TGTGCCAGCAGCTTACAGAAGGGACAGCTATCCTATGGCTACACCTTC. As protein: CASSLQKGQLSYGYTF.

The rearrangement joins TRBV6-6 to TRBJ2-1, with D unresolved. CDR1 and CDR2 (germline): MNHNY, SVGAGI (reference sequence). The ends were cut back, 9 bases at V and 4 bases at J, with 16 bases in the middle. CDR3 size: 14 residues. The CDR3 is CASTLELGYNEQFF. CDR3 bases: TGTGCCAGTACCCTTGAGCTAGGATACAATGAGCAGTTCTTC.